Listed below are T cell receptor beta chains from one sample, sequenced in a study of blood T cell repertoires in COVID-19. Method: immunoSEQ multiplex PCR; TCRdb's copy keeps in-frame clones and lacks some. The data hold about 260,000 clones, with about 88% observed a single time. Sequencing was carried out using peripheral blood. The receptor set was obtained from a man aged 55 to 69 who had recovered from COVID-19. Each CDR3 is given with its conserved first and last residue. The D gene is left open where the match is weak. Clone size is not always given. Where it is, it says once, few, many or a class for expanded clones.

>TRBV4-2|TRBD2|TRBJ2-7|NA
CASSPARTSAPEYEQYF
TGTGCCAGCAGCCCTGCGCGGACTAGCGCACCTGAGTACGAGCAGTACTTC
>TRBV2|TRBD2|TRBJ2-3|NA
CASSGSSGGRGDTQYF
TGTGCCAGCAGTGGATCTAGCGGGGGGAGAGGGGATACGCAGTATTTT
>TRBV3-1/TRBV3-2|TRBD1|TRBJ1-1|NA
CASSPRQGYTEAFF
TGTGCCAGCAGCCCTCGACAGGGGTACACTGAAGCTTTCTTT
>TRBV9|NA|TRBJ2-1|NA
CASSVGSAGVRYNEQFF
TGTGCCAGCAGCGTAGGATCGGCAGGGGTCCGTTACAATGAGCAGTTCTTC
>TRBV19|TRBD1|TRBJ1-6|NA
CASGGGGISNSPLHF
TGTGCCAGTGGCGGAGGGGGCATCAGTAATTCACCCCTCCACTTT
>TRBV3-1/TRBV3-2|NA|TRBJ1-3|few
CASSQGGRENTIYF
TGTGCCAGCAGCCAAGGAGGGAGGGAAAACACCATATATTTT
>TRBV18|TRBD1|TRBJ1-4|NA
CASSGTGGTTNEKLFF
TGTGCCAGCTCAGGGACAGGGGGCACGACTAATGAAAAACTGTTTTTT
>TRBV15|TRBD1|TRBJ2-7|NA
CATSRDPSGTGVRKSYEQYF
TGTGCCACCAGCAGAGACCCGTCCGGGACAGGGGTTAGAAAATCCTACGAGCAGTACTTC
>TRBV5-1|NA|TRBJ2-7|NA
CASSLDRSNRPYEQYF
TGCGCCAGCAGCTTGGACAGGTCGAATCGTCCCTACGAGCAGTACTTC
>TRBV5-1|TRBD1|TRBJ1-4|NA
CASSPGTGAEKLFF
TGCGCCAGCAGCCCCGGGACAGGGGCTGAAAAACTGTTTTTT
>TRBV4-1|NA|TRBJ1-5|NA
CASSQVGTPYSNQPQHF
TGCGCCAGCAGCCAAGTTGGGACACCCTATAGCAATCAGCCCCAGCATTTT
>TRBV5-1|TRBD1|TRBJ1-5|NA
CASSLGTGTSNQPQHF
TGCGCCAGCAGCTTGGGGACAGGAACTAGCAATCAGCCCCAGCATTTT
>TRBV30|NA|TRBJ2-2|once
CAWRRGENTGELFF
TGTGCCTGGAGACGAGGAGAGAACACCGGGGAGCTGTTTTTT
>TRBV11-2|TRBD2|TRBJ2-1|NA
CASSKTSGGAGKNNEQFF
TGTGCCAGCAGCAAGACTAGCGGGGGGGCTGGGAAAAACAATGAGCAGTTCTTC
>TRBV2|NA|TRBJ2-1|NA
CASSATGVLPYNEQFF
TGTGCCAGCAGTGCGACCGGGGTTCTCCCCTACAATGAGCAGTTCTTC
>TRBV5-1|TRBD1|TRBJ1-2|NA
CASSLDRVGYTF
TGCGCCAGCAGCTTAGACAGGGTTGGCTACACCTTC
>TRBV2|NA|TRBJ2-7|NA
CASTEGQGIHEQYF
TGTGCCAGCACCGAGGGGCAGGGGATCCACGAGCAGTACTTC